This TCR beta chain was sequenced in a study of resident and recirculating memory T cells in vitiligo. Study overall: Epidermis came from shave biopsies of lesional and nonlesional sites, plus PBMCs.

Here immunoSEQ multiplex PCR was the method, and the copy in TCRdb shows in-frame clones only, minus some. The data show 65,000 to 80,000 clones, around 92% seen once. CDR3 length: 14 residues. The germline CDR1 and CDR2 sequences are GTSNPN and SVGIG (reference sequence). V lost 2 bases and J lost 3, with 14 bases in between. No vitiligo treatment was given during the prior three months. The sequenced sample consisted of blood. This TCR was recovered from a male donor with vitiligo. The chain is built from TRBV30 and TRBJ2-7; tentatively, D is TRBD1 (6 bases). CDR3 nucleotide sequence: TGTGCCTGGAGTCTCTTTGGGACAAGCTACGAGCAGTACTTC. As protein: CAWSLFGTSYEQYF.